This TCR beta chain emerged from a study of blood T cell repertoires in COVID-19. Generated by immunoSEQ multiplex PCR, the TCRdb table keeps only in-frame clones and is missing some. The sample lists about 120,000 clones; around 86% were seen once. There are 13 residues in the CDR3. Germline V gives CDR1 LGHDT, CDR2 YNNKEL (reference sequence). Trimming cost V 6 bases and J 5 bases, with 12 bases left between them. This clone is a singleton in its sample. The chain uses TRBV3-1 (or the pseudogene TRBV3-2) and TRBJ2-3; D may be TRBD2 (7 bases). Sequencing was carried out using peripheral blood. The source of this sequence is a man of 80 years or more with acute or convalescent COVID-19. CDR3 sequence reads: CASRRGGIDTQYF. The CDR3 nucleotides read TGTGCCAGCAGACGCGGGGGCATAGATACGCAGTATTTT.